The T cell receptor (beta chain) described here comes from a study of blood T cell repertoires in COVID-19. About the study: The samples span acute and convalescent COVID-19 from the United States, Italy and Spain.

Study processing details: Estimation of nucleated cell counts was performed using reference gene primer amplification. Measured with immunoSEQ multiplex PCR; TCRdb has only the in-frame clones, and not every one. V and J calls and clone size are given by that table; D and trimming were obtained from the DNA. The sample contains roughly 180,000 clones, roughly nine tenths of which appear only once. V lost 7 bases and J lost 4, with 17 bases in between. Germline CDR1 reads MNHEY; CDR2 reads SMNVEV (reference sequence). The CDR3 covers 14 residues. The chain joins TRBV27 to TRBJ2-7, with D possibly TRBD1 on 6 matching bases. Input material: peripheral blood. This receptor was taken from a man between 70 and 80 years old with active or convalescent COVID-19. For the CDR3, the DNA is TGTGCCAGCAAAGCGCCAGGGGAGACTTACGAGCAGTACTTC. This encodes CASKAPGETYEQYF.